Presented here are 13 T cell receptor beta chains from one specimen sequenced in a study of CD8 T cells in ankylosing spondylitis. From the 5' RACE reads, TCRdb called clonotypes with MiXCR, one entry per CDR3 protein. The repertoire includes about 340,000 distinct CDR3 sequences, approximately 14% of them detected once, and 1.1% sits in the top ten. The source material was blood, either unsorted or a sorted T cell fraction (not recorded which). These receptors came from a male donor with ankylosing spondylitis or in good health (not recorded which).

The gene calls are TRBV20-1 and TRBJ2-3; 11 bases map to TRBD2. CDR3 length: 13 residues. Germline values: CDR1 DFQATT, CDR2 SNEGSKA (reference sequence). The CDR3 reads CTLAGGGTDTQYF. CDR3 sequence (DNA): TGCACCCTAGCGGGGGGAGGGACAGATACGCAGTATTTT.

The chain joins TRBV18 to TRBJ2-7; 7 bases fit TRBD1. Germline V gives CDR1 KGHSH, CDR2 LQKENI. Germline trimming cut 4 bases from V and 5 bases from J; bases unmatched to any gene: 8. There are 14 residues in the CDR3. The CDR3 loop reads CASSRGTDTHEQYF. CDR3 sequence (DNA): TGTGCCAGCTCACGGGGGACAGATACCCACGAGCAGTACTTC.

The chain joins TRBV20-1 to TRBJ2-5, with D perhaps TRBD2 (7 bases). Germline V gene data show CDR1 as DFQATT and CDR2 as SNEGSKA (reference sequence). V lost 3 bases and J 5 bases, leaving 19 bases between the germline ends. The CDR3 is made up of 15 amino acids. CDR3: CSASPEGRGSETQYF. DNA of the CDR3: TGCAGTGCTAGCCCCGAGGGGAGGGGGTCGGAGACCCAGTACTTC.

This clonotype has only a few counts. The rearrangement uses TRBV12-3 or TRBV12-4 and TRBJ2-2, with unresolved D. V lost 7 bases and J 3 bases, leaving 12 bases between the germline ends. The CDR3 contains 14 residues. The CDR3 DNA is TGTGCCAGCACGCTTTTGGTTCACACCGGGGAGCTGTTTTTT. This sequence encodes CASTLLVHTGELFF.

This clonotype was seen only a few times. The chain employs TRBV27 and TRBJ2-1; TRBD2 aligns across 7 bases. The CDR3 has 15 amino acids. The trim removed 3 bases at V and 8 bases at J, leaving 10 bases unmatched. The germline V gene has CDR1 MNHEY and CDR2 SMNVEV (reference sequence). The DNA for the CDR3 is TGTGCCAGCAGTTTTTCCTGGCGGGAGACCCATGAGCAGTTCTTC. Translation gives CASSFSWRETHEQFF.

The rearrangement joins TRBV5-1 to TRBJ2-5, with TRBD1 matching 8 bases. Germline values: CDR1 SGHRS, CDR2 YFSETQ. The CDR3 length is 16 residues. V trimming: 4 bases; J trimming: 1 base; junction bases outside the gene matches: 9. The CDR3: CASSAFPGQGQETQYF. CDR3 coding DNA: TGCGCCAGCAGCGCCTTCCCAGGACAGGGCCAAGAGACCCAGTACTTC.

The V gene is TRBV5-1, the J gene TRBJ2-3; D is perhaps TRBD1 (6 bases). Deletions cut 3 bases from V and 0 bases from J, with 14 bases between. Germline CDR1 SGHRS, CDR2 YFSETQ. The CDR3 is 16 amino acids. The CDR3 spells CASSSQGTSSTDTQYF. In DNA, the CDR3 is TGCGCCAGCAGCTCACAGGGAACCTCTAGCACAGATACGCAGTATTTT.

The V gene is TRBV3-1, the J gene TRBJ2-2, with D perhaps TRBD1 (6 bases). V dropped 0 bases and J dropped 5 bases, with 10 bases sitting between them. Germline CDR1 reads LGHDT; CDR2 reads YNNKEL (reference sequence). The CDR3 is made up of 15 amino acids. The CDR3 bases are TGTGCCAGCAGCCAAGAAGGGGGATCGACCGGGGAGCTGTTTTTT. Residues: CASSQEGGSTGELFF. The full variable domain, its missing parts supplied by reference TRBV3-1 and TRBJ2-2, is DTAVSQTPKYLVTQMGNDKSIKCEQNLGHDTMYWYKQDSKKFLKIMFSYNNKELIINETVPNRFSPKSPDKAHLNLHINSLELGDSAVYFCASSQEGGSTGELFFGEGSRLTVL.

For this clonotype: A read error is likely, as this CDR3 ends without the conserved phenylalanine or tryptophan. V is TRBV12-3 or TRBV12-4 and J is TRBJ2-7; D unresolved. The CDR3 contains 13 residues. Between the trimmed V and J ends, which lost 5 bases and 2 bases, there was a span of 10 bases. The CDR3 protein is CASSRTVTYEQYS. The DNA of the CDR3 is TGTGCCAGCAGTCGGACCGTGACCTACGAGCAGTACTCC.

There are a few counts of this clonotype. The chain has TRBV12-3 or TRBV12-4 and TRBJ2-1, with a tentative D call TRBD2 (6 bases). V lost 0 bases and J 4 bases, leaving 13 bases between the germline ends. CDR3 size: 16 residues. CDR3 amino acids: CASSLAWKGGYNEQFF. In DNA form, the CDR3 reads TGTGCCAGCAGTTTAGCCTGGAAGGGAGGTTACAATGAGCAGTTCTTC.

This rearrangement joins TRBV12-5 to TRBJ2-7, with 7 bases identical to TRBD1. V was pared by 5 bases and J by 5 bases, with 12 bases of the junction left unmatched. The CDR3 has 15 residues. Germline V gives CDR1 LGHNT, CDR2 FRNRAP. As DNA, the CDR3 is TGTGCTAGTGGTCCCACCGGGACAGTCGGTCACGAGCAGTACTTC. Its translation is CASGPTGTVGHEQYF.

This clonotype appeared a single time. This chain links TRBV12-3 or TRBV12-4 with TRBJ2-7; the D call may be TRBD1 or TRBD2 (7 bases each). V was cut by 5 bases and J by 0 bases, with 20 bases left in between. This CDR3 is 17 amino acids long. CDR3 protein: CASSPRGAGTTSYEQYF. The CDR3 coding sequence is TGTGCCAGCAGTCCCAGGGGGGCAGGGACTACCTCCTACGAGCAGTACTTC.

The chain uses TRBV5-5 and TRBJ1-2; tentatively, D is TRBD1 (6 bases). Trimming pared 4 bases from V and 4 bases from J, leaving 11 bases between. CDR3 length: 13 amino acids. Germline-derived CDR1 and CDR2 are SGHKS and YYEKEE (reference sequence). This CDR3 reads CASSTTGPYGYTF. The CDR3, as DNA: TGTGCCAGCAGCACCACAGGGCCCTATGGCTACACCTTC.